This record covers a single T cell receptor (beta chain). The antigen it recognizes is unknown. No per-base quality is available; no much larger clone lies one base away. These data come from a study of blood T cell repertoires in COVID-19 (dated by TCRdb to about 2020). Describing the broader study: Samples covering the acute and convalescent phases of COVID-19 were provided by collaborators in the United States, Italy and Spain. The material from the prospective study consisted of cDNA or gDNA derived from T cells, B-cell-depleted T cells, or PBMCs. The dataset comprised deeply sampled blood TCRbeta repertoires from subjects exposed to, actively infected with, or recovered from COVID-19. The repertoires were released in a freely available public database meant as a resource for research on the immune response to SARS-CoV-2. Samples were obtained from the ongoing ImmuneRACE study (first 160 participants) and from about 1,300 subjects provided by 6 global collaborators. The sample metadata nearly always contained a de-identified subject ID, COVID-19 status, age in years and sex. HLA class I and class II types, where available, came from metadata supplied by the sample provider rather than from assay-based typing. Points the paper makes about the study in general: Clinical and demographic metadata were provided uncurated, with the amount varying by source and participant.

Counted from cysteine to phenylalanine, this CDR3 has 16 amino acids. Only the CDR3 portion is preserved as DNA: 48 bases, with reading frame beginning at the first base. CDR1 and CDR2 were assigned from the germline V gene as SGHTA and FQGNSA. Cut back by 5 bases and 4 bases, the V and J ends lie 17 bases apart. TCRbeta CDR3 regions were amplified from genomic DNA by means of the immunoSEQ Assay, a bias-controlled multiplex PCR. The study's processing was this. Within the assay, amplification of reference gene primers was used to estimate how many nucleated cells each sample contained. Sequence reads were collapsed and filtered to measure the absolute abundance of every unique TCRbeta CDR3 rearrangement. For each sample, productive Simpson clonality was calculated as the square root of Simpson's diversity index over productive rearrangements. Drawn from immuneACCESS, this table holds only the in-frame rearrangements with V and J called that TCRdb kept. Clones are partly lost; checked studies trace under half to an unresolved V gene and leave the rest unexplained. V, J and clone size were drawn from that table, and D and trimming were deduced from the DNA. In this sample the table shows about 70,000 clones, 80% of which occur a single time. The ten largest clones capture roughly 18% of the sample.

Another Seattle source contributed samples from volunteer blood donors who had recovered from COVID-19. Collaborating institutions collected whole blood in K2EDTA tubes following their own protocols. For TCRbeta analysis, collaborator samples were shipped as frozen whole blood, as isolated PBMCs, or as DNA extracted from either sample type. This receptor chain uses TRBV7-2 and TRBJ2-2; a tentative D match to TRBD1 spans 5 bases. Sequenced: peripheral blood. The clonotype originates from a man in his 70s who had recovered from COVID-19. The nucleotide sequence is given as TGTGCCAGCAGCCCCGACAGAGTCCATGTCACCGGGGAGCTGTTTTTT. This yields the protein CASSPDRVHVTGELFF.